This TCR beta chain was sequenced during a study of cytomegalovirus exposure and HLA in healthy donors. Researchers ran the PCR with 60 Vbeta and 13 Jbeta primers. Produced via immunoSEQ multiplex PCR; TCRdb's table is partial and in-frame only. Seen here are 190,000 or so clones, roughly 80% observed once, and the top ten hold 0.39%. This CDR3 has 15 amino acids. J lost 4 bases, V lost 0 bases, and 6 bases had no gene match. The germline gives CDR1 MNHEY, CDR2 SVGAGI. This receptor was identified in a male donor in good health and CMV-seropositive. The chain is built from TRBV6-5 and TRBJ2-7, with 7 bases that match TRBD2. The sequencing sample was made of PBMCs. The CDR3 reads CASSYSTGGGYEQYF. As DNA, the CDR3 is TGTGCCAGCAGTTACTCGACGGGGGGAGGTTACGAGCAGTACTTC.